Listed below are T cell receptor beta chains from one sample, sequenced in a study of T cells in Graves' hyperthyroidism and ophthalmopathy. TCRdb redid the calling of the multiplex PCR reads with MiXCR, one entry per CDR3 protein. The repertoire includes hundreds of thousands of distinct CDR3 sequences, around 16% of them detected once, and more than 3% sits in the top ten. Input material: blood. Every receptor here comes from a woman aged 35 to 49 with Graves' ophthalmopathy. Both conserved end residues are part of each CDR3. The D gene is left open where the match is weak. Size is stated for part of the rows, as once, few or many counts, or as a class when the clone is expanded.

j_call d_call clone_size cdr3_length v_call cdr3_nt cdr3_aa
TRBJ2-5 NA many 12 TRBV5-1 TGCGCCAGCAGCCGAGAAACGGAGACCCAGTACTTC CASSRETETQYF
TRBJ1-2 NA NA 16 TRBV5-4 TGTGCCAGCAGCGTACCATCTCCGGGAGCTAACTATGGCTACACCTTC CASSVPSPGANYGYTF
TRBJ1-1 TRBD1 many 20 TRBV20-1 TGCAGTGCTAGAGATATTAGGCCAGGGGGCTTTGGTCCGCTAGACACTGAAGCTTTCTTT CSARDIRPGGFGPLDTEAFF
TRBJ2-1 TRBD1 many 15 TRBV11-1 TGTGCCAGCAGCCCAAGTGGACAGGGGTTCGATGAGCAGTTCTTC CASSPSGQGFDEQFF
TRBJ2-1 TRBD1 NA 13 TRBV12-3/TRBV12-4 TGTGCCAGCAGTCCAAGGACAGGGCGGAAGCAGTTCTTC CASSPRTGRKQFF
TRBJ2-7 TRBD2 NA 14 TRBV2 TGTGCCAGCAGTGGACTAGCGGGAGAGCGGGAGCAGTACTTC CASSGLAGEREQYF
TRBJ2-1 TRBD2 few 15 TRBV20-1 TGCAGTGCCCCAAGTTTCAGCGGGAGGATCCATGAGCAGTTCTTC CSAPSFSGRIHEQFF
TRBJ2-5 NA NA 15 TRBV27 TGTGCCAGCAGTTTAAGTTTTGCGGCCCAAGAGACCCAGTACTTC CASSLSFAAQETQYF
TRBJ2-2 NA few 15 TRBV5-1 TGCGCCAGCAGCTTGGTGTCCAGGAACACCGGGGAGCTGTTTTTT CASSLVSRNTGELFF
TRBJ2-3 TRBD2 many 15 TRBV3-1 TGTGCCAGCAGCCCAGCGGGGGGGCCCGCAGATACGCAGTATTTT CASSPAGGPADTQYF
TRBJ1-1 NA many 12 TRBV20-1 TGCAGTGCTAGTGCCTCGAACACTGAAGCTTTCTTT CSASASNTEAFF
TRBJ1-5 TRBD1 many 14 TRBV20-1 TGCAGTGCCCGAACTGGGACAGGGGCTGGGCCCCAGCATTTT CSARTGTGAGPQHF
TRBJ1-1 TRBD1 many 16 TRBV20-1 TGCAGTGCCACTAAGCCAGGGGGCGGAAGGAACACTGAAGCTTTCTTT CSATKPGGGRNTEAFF
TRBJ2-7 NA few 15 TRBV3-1 TGTGCCAGCAGCCAAAACTACAGGGCGGACTACGAGCAGTACTTC CASSQNYRADYEQYF
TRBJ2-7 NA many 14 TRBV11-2 TGTGCCAGCAGCATCCTTAAGCGGGTCTACGAGCAGTACTTC CASSILKRVYEQYF
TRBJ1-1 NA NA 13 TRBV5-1 TGCGCCAGCAGTTCAGGGGCTAGCACTGAAGCTTTCTTT CASSSGASTEAFF
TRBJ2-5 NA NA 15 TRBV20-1 TGCAGTGCCCCACTTTCGGGGCTAGCTTTGGAGACCCAGTACTTC CSAPLSGLALETQYF
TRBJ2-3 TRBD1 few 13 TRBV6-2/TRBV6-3 TGTGCCAGCAGTCGGGACAGCACAAATACGCAGTATTTT CASSRDSTNTQYF
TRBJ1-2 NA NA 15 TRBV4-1 TGTGCCAGCAGCCAAGTAACGGACAGCTTAGATGGCTACACCTTC CASSQVTDSLDGYTF
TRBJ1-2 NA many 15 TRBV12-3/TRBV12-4 TGTGCCAGCAGTTTAAGGGGGAACGCTAACTATGGCTACACCTTC CASSLRGNANYGYTF
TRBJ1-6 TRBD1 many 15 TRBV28 TGTGCCAGCAGTCCCCAGGACAGGGAGAGTTCACCCCTCCACTTT CASSPQDRESSPLHF
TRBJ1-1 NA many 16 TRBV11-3 TGTGCCAGCCGCACCTGCGGGGAGGGGGTTAACACTGAAGCTTTCTTT CASRTCGEGVNTEAFF
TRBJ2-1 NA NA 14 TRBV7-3 TGTGCCAGCAGCTTAGGTCCGGGGGGCTATGAGCAGTTCTTC CASSLGPGGYEQFF
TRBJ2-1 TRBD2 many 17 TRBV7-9 TGTGCCAGCAGCTTAGAGGGAAGCGGGAGGTCCTACAATGAGCAGTTCTTC CASSLEGSGRSYNEQFF
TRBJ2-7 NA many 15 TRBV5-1 TGCGCCAGCAGCTTGGGAGGGACTGCCTTCACCGAGCAGTACTTC CASSLGGTAFTEQYF
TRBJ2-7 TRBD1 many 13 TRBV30 TGTGCCTGGAGTTGGTCAGGGGGCGACGAGCAGTACTTC CAWSWSGGDEQYF
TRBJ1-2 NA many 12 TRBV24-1 TGTGCCACCAGTGTGGACGACTATGGCTACACCTTC CATSVDDYGYTF
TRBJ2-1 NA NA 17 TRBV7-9 TGTGCCAGCAGCTTAGGGGTTGGGAGGAGCTCCTACAATGAGCAGTTCTTC CASSLGVGRSSYNEQFF